This T cell receptor (beta chain) was retrieved from a study of blood T cell repertoires in COVID-19. Study-wide context: The cDNA or gDNA used as material had been derived from T cells, B-cell-depleted T cells, or PBMCs.

All enrollees were about 18 to 100 years old and from about two dozen US areas. Within 2 weeks before study entry, exposed participants met a COVID-19 case. In the original processing: Reference gene primers were amplified, and this amplification served to estimate nucleated cell counts. This table comes from immunoSEQ multiplex PCR, and its TCRdb copy is limited to in-frame clones, with some not included. D and trimming were read from the DNA, whereas the V and J calls and clone size are those reported in that table. The sample includes approximately 270,000 clones, under 95% of them seen just once. This clone was seen only once. CDR1 SGHKS and CDR2 YYEKEE come from the germline V gene (reference sequence). The CDR3 sequence is 16 residues long. The V and J ends lost 0 bases and 0 bases respectively, with 10 bases between them.

This TCR derives from a man in his forties who had been exposed to COVID-19. The sample taken for sequencing was PBMCs or T cells enriched from blood (not recorded which). This chain links TRBV5-5 with TRBJ1-5, with unresolved D. CDR3 amino acids: CASSLVTTASNQPQHF. The CDR3 bases are TGTGCCAGCAGCTTGGTGACCACAGCTAGCAATCAGCCCCAGCATTTT. The entire variable domain, with the rest obtained from reference TRBV5-5 and TRBJ1-5, is as follows: DAGVTQSPTHLIKTRGQQVTLRCSPISGHKSVSWYQQVLGQGPQFIFQYYEKEERGRGNFPDRFSARQFPNYSSELNVNALLLGDSALYLCASSLVTTASNQPQHFGDGTRLSIL.